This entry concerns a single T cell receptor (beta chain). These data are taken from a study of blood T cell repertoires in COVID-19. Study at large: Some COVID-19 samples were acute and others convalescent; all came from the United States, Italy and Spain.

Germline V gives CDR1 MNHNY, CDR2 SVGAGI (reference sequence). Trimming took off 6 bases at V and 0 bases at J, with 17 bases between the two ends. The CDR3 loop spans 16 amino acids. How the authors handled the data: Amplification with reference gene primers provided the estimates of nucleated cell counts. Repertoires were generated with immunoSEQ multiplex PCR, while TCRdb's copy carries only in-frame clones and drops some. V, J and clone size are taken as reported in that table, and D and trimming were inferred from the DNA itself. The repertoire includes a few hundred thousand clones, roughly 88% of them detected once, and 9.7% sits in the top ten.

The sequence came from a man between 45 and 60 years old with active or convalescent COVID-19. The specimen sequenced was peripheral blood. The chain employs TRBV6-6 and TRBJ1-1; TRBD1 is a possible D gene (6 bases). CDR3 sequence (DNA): TGTGCCAGCAGCCCCAGGGGACCCCCAATGAACACTGAAGCTTTCTTT. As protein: CASSPRGPPMNTEAFF.